This T cell receptor beta chain was documented in a study of blood T cell repertoires in COVID-19. Study background: PBMCs, B-cell-depleted T cells, or T cells provided the cDNA or gDNA that made up the material.

CDR3 length: 16 residues. V lost 0 bases to trimming and J lost 1 base; unmatched junction nucleotides: 2. In germline, CDR1 is WSHSY, CDR2 SAAADI. In the original workflow: By means of reference gene primer amplification, nucleated cell counts were estimated. Clones were sequenced by immunoSEQ multiplex PCR, and TCRdb holds only the in-frame ones, with some missing. For V, J and clone size, that table is used; D and trimming come from the DNA. This table has under 350,000 clones, about 86% appearing once. Individuals aged about 18 to 89 years were recruited from roughly 22 US areas. The clonotype originates from a woman aged 35 to 49 with acute COVID-19. The V and J genes are TRBV10-2 and TRBJ1-1; 10 bases fit TRBD1. Sequencing was performed on PBMCs or T cells enriched from blood (not recorded which). The CDR3 nucleotides are TGCGCCAGCAGTGAGTCGGGGACAGGGGCGAACACTGAAGCTTTCTTT. This encodes CASSESGTGANTEAFF.